This TCR beta chain came from a study of cytomegalovirus exposure and HLA in healthy donors. Study context: From HLA-typed donors, an early data release held around 85 million unique TCRs. General study findings and limits: A link between a missense DCLRE1C variant and TCR beta V- and J-gene trimming emerged from a later analysis. Analyses of presence and absence presupposed an approximately uniform sequencing depth across donors.

PCR was performed using 60 Vbeta and 13 Jbeta primers. Assay: immunoSEQ multiplex PCR; the TCRdb copy retains only in-frame clones and omits some. The specimen's table records 60,000 to 70,000 clones. As to this clone: Antigen: not known.

The sample was PBMCs. This TCR came from a man aged 25-45 years in good health and CMV-seropositive.

The CDR3 DNA reads as TGTGCCAGTGGACAGTATAATTCACCCCTCCACTTT. Protein: CASGQYNSPLHF. The chain has TRBV27 and TRBJ1-6, with a weak D call TRBD1 (6 bases). Germline CDR1 and CDR2: MNHEY and SMNVEV (reference sequence). The germline V and J ends were trimmed by 9 bases and 4 bases, with 7 bases remaining between them. This CDR3 comprises 12 residues.